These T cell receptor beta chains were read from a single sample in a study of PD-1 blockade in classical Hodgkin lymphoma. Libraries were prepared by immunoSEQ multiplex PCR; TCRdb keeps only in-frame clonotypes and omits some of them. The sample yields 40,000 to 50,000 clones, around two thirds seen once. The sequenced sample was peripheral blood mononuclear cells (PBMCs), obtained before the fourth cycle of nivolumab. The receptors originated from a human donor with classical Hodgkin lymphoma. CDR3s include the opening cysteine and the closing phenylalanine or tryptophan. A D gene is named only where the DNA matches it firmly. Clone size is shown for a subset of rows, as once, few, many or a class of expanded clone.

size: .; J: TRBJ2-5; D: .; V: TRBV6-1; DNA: TGTGCCAGCAGTGCGGGGACCAACCGAGAGACCCAGTACTTC; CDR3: CASSAGTNRETQYF
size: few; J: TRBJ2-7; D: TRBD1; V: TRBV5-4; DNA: TGTGCCAGCAGCTTGGGAAGAAGACAGGGGAACGAGCAGTACTTC; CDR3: CASSLGRRQGNEQYF
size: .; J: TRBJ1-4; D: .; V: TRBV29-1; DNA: TGCAGCGTTGAAGTAGCCGGGAGAAGGGAGACTAATGAAAAACTGTTTTTT; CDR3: CSVEVAGRRETNEKLFF
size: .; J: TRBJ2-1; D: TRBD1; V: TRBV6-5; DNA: TGTGCCAGCAGTTACCAGGGACAGAACACCTACAATGAGCAGTTCTTC; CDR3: CASSYQGQNTYNEQFF
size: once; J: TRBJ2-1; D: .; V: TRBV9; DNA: TGTGCCAGCACCAACCTGAGGGACACGCACAATGAGCAGTTCTTC; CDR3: CASTNLRDTHNEQFF
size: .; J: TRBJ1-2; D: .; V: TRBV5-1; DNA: TGCGCCAGCAGCTGGGGAACAGGGAGGCGGTCAGGCTATGGCTACACCTTC; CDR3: CASSWGTGRRSGYGYTF
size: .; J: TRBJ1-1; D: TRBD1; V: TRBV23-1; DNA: TGCGCCAGCAGTCTCCGGGACAGGGGTATGAACACTGAAGCTTTCTTT; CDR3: CASSLRDRGMNTEAFF
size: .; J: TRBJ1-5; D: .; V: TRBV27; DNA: TGTGCCAGCAGTTTGTTCGCGGGGCCTAGCAATCAGCCCCAGCATTTT; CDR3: CASSLFAGPSNQPQHF
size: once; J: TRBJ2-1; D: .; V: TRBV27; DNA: TGTGCCAGCAGTTTATCTCTAAATCTTTACAATGAGCAGTTCTTC; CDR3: CASSLSLNLYNEQFF
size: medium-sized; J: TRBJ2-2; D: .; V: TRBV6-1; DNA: TGTGCCAGCAGTGTGGAGAGTACCGGGGAGCTGTTTTTT; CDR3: CASSVESTGELFF
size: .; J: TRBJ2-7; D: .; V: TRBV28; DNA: TGTGCCAGCAGCTTGACTGACGCCTCCTACGAGCAGTACTTC; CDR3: CASSLTDASYEQYF
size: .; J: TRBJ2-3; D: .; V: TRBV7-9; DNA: TGTGCCAGTCAAGGGAGGTCGGGGCACACAGATACGCAGTATTTT; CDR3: CASQGRSGHTDTQYF
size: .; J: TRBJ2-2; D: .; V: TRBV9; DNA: TGTGCCAGCAGCGTATCAAGGGCCGCCACCGGGGAGCTGTTTTTT; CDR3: CASSVSRAATGELFF
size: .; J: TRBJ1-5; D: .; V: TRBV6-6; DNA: TGTGCCAGCAGTCTTCTCGCTCAGCAGCCCCAGCATTTT; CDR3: CASSLLAQQPQHF
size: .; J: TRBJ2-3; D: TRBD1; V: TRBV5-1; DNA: TGCGCCAGCAGCTCCGGGACAGGGGGACCCGATACGCAGTATTTT; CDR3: CASSSGTGGPDTQYF
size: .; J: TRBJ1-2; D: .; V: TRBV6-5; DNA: TGTGCCAGCAGTCGTTTAGGGGATGGCTACACCTTC; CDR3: CASSRLGDGYTF
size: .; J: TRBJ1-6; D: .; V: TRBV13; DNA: TGTGCCAGCAGCTTAGGCGGTGAGTCTAATTCACCCCTCCACTTT; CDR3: CASSLGGESNSPLHF
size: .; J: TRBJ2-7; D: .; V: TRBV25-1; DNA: TGTGCCACGGAGAGCGGCGAGCAGTACTTC; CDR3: CATESGEQYF
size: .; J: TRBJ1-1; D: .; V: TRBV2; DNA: TGTGCCATCCGTCTGAGTGAAGCTTTCTTT; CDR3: CAIRLSEAFF
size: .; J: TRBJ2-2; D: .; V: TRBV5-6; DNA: TGTGCCAGCAGCTTGGGGCTAGCGTTCACCGGGGAGCTGTTTTTT; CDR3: CASSLGLAFTGELFF
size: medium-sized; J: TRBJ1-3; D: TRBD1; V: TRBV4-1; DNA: TGCGCCAGCAGCCAATCGAGCACCGGGACAGAAGCCTCTGGAAACACCATATATTTT; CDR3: CASSQSSTGTEASGNTIYF
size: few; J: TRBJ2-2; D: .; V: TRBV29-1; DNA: TGCAGCGTTGAGGGACCGGGAGCCGGTATCGCCGGGGAGCTGTTTTTT; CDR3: CSVEGPGAGIAGELFF
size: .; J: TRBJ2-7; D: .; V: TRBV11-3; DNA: TGTGCCAGCAGCTTAGATCGACTCAATTCCTACGAGCAGTACTTC; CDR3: CASSLDRLNSYEQYF